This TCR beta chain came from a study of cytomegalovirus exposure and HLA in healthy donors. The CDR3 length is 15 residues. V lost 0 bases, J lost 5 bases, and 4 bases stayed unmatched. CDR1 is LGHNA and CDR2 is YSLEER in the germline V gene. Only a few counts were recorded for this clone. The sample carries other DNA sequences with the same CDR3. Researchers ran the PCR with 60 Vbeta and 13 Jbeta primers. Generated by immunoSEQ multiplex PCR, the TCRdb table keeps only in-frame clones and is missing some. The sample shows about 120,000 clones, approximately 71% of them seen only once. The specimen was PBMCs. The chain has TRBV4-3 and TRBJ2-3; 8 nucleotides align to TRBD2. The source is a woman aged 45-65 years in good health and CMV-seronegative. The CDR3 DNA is TGCGCCAGCAGCCAAGAGAAGCGGGAGTTAGATACGCAGTATTTT. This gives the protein CASSQEKRELDTQYF.